Shown below are 11 T cell receptor beta chains from a single sample sequenced in a study of CD8 T cells in ankylosing spondylitis. Each CDR3 protein is one row after TCRdb ran MiXCR on the 5' RACE reads. The sample has hundreds of thousands of distinct CDR3 sequences, roughly 20% seen once. What was sequenced was blood, either unsorted or a sorted T cell fraction (not recorded which). These receptors were taken from a male donor with ankylosing spondylitis or in good health (not recorded which).

V gene TRBV11-1 combines with J gene TRBJ1-4; 8 bases match TRBD1. Trimming removed 4 bases from V and 0 bases from J; junction bases left unmatched: 10. The germline V gene has CDR1 SGHAT and CDR2 FQDESV (reference sequence). CDR3 size: 18 residues. The CDR3 here is CASSSDRAILATNEKLFF. The CDR3, as DNA: TGTGCCAGCAGCTCGGACAGGGCGATCCTTGCAACTAATGAAAAACTGTTTTTT.

This clonotype was seen more than once but under ten times. V usage is TRBV5-6 and J usage is TRBJ2-7; possible D gene TRBD1, 5 bases. The CDR3 consists of 13 residues. Trimming took off 3 bases at V and 6 bases at J, with 13 bases between the two ends. Germline CDR1 reads SGHDT; CDR2 reads YYEEEE. The CDR3 DNA follows: TGTGCCAGCAGCTCGACAGCATTCTCCGAGCAGTACTTC. This sequence encodes CASSSTAFSEQYF.

The chain is built from TRBV10-3 and TRBJ1-2; 7 nucleotides line up with TRBD1. CDR1 ENHRY and CDR2 SYGVKD come from the germline V gene. The CDR3 has 16 amino acids. The junction had 11 bases not matched to a gene; V was cut back by 3 bases and J by 4 bases. The CDR3 reads CAISDPSAGTAYGYTF. The CDR3 coding sequence is TGTGCCATCAGTGACCCCTCTGCGGGGACAGCCTATGGCTACACCTTC.

This clonotype came up a few times. The chain has TRBV12-3 or TRBV12-4 and TRBJ2-1; 7 bases match TRBD2. The CDR3 runs to 15 residues. Unmatched junction bases numbered 9, after V lost 1 base and J lost 9 bases. CDR3 coding DNA: TGTGCCAGCAGTTTAGGCGGGGGACTATACGGTGAGCAGTTCTTC. Translated, it gives CASSLGGGLYGEQFF.

V and J are TRBV15 and TRBJ2-2, with 7 positions matching TRBD2. Trimming took 0 bases from V and 5 from J; bases not matched to a gene: 6. The CDR3 is 16 residues long. CDR1 and CDR2 from the germline V gene are LNHNV and YYDKDF (reference sequence). The CDR3 DNA sequence: TGTGCCACCAGCAGAGATCAGCGGGGAGAAACCGGGGAGCTGTTTTTT. As protein: CATSRDQRGETGELFF.

This clonotype appeared a few times. V is TRBV29-1 and J is TRBJ2-1; D may be TRBD1 (5 bases). Per the germline V gene, CDR1 is SQVTM and CDR2 is ANQGSEA. This CDR3 region has 13 residues. V lost 8 bases and J lost 4, with 15 bases in between. CDR3 bases: TGCAGCTCTGGAGTTGACAGATACAATGAGCAGTTCTTC. Its translation is CSSGVDRYNEQFF.

CDR3 coding DNA: TGTGCCAGCAGCGTAGAAAGAAGGCTGAGCTCCTACAATGAGCAGTTCTTC. The encoded protein is CASSVERRLSSYNEQFF. The rearrangement links TRBV9 to TRBJ2-1; no clear D gene. The CDR3 runs 17 residues. Germline values: CDR1 SGDLS, CDR2 YYNGEE. V lost 0 bases and J 0 bases, leaving 13 bases between the germline ends.

This clonotype was observed a handful of times. The chain couples TRBV5-1 to TRBJ2-5; unclear D gene. The germline CDR1 and CDR2 sequences are SGHRS and YFSETQ. The CDR3 has 15 residues. The ends were cut back, 0 bases at V and 1 base at J, with 10 bases in the middle. CDR3 DNA sequence: TGCGCCAGCAGCTTGGCACCCTACCGCCAAGAGACCCAGTACTTC. It encodes CASSLAPYRQETQYF.

The chain couples TRBV5-1 to TRBJ2-2, with 11 bases matching TRBD1. Looked up from germline, CDR1 is SGHRS and CDR2 is YFSETQ. The CDR3 is 17 residues long. Trimming cost V 2 bases and J 5 bases; bases outside gene matches: 8. The CDR3, as DNA: TGCGCCAGCAGCTTAACTCCCGGGACAGGGGGGACCGGGGAGCTGTTTTTT. Its translation: CASSLTPGTGGTGELFF.

The gene calls are TRBV6-2 or TRBV6-3 and TRBJ1-5; 7 bases align to TRBD1. Looked up from germline, CDR1 is MNHEY and CDR2 is SVGEGT. The CDR3 contains 14 residues. Unmatched junction bases numbered 11, after V lost 10 bases and J lost 5 bases. Here the CDR3 reads CATGGPLSDQPQHF. The CDR3 nucleotides are TGTGCCACAGGGGGACCTTTGTCAGATCAGCCCCAGCATTTT.

The CDR3 DNA follows: TGCAGTGCTTGGGACAGGGATTACAATGAGCAGTTCTTC. Amino acid sequence: CSAWDRDYNEQFF. V usage is TRBV20-1 and J usage is TRBJ2-1; 9 bases map to TRBD1. The CDR3 is made up of 13 amino acids. The V segment lost 5 bases and the J segment 4 bases; nucleotides outside the gene matches: 3. Germline assignment: CDR1 DFQATT and CDR2 SNEGSKA (reference sequence).